The rows below give T cell receptor beta chains drawn from one sample of a study of chemoradiotherapy in HPV16-positive cancers. TCRdb keeps only in-frame clones here, not all; method: immunoSEQ multiplex PCR. Altogether 5,600 or so clones are present, less than 80% being singletons, with the ten largest covering around 30%. This material was obtained from a patient who underwent chemoradiotherapy. The receptor set was obtained from a human donor with HPV-associated anogenital cancer. Each CDR3 is given with its conserved first and last residue. D genes are given only for firm matches. Where a row states a size, it is once, few, many or the class of an expanded clone; other rows omit it.

j_call: TRBJ1-1
d_call: -
v_call: TRBV7-8
clone_size: -
cdr3_nt: TGTGCCAGCAGCTTAAACGGCCAGGGAGCCACTGAAGCTTTCTTT
cdr3_aa: CASSLNGQGATEAFF

j_call: TRBJ2-3
d_call: -
v_call: TRBV27
clone_size: -
cdr3_nt: TGTGCCAGCAGTTTATCGAATCCAGGGGAGAGAGATACGCAGTATTTT
cdr3_aa: CASSLSNPGERDTQYF

j_call: TRBJ2-3
d_call: TRBD1
v_call: TRBV20-1
clone_size: -
cdr3_nt: TGCAGTGCTGGGACAGGGCGGTTT
cdr3_aa: CSAGTGRF

j_call: TRBJ2-7
d_call: -
v_call: TRBV4-1
clone_size: few
cdr3_nt: TGCGCCAGCAGCCAAATTAGCGGAGAGCAGTACTTC
cdr3_aa: CASSQISGEQYF

j_call: TRBJ1-4
d_call: -
v_call: TRBV29-1
clone_size: few
cdr3_nt: TGCAGCGTACAGGTTATGGCAACTAATGAAAAACTGTTTTTT
cdr3_aa: CSVQVMATNEKLFF

j_call: TRBJ2-6
d_call: -
v_call: TRBV30
clone_size: -
cdr3_nt: TGTGCCTGGACGCCTCGGGGGCAGGGCTCTGGGGCCAACGTCCTGACTTTC
cdr3_aa: CAWTPRGQGSGANVLTF

j_call: TRBJ1-1
d_call: -
v_call: TRBV6-4
clone_size: -
cdr3_nt: TGTGCCAGCAGTGACACCGACAAGAACACTGAAGCTTTCTTT
cdr3_aa: CASSDTDKNTEAFF

j_call: TRBJ1-2
d_call: TRBD1
v_call: TRBV12-5
clone_size: few
cdr3_nt: TGTGCTAGTGGTGCCGGGACAGGATACTATGGCTACACCTTC
cdr3_aa: CASGAGTGYYGYTF

j_call: TRBJ1-2
d_call: -
v_call: TRBV11-1
clone_size: -
cdr3_nt: TGTGCCAGCAGCTCCCAGGACAGCTGGTATGGCTACACCTTC
cdr3_aa: CASSSQDSWYGYTF

j_call: TRBJ1-2
d_call: -
v_call: TRBV5-4
clone_size: -
cdr3_nt: TGTGCCAGCAGCCGGATCATGAACTATGGCTACACCTTC
cdr3_aa: CASSRIMNYGYTF

j_call: TRBJ1-5
d_call: -
v_call: TRBV4-3
clone_size: -
cdr3_nt: TGCGCCAGCAGCCAAGAACCAGTCGGCAATCAGCCCCAGCATTTT
cdr3_aa: CASSQEPVGNQPQHF

j_call: TRBJ2-5
d_call: -
v_call: TRBV10-3
clone_size: -
cdr3_nt: TGTGCCAGCCTAAAAGAGACCCAGTACTTC
cdr3_aa: CASLKETQYF

j_call: TRBJ1-1
d_call: -
v_call: TRBV7-3
clone_size: once
cdr3_nt: TGTGCCAGCAGCCTACAAGGGAACACTGAAGCTTTCTTT
cdr3_aa: CASSLQGNTEAFF

j_call: TRBJ2-7
d_call: -
v_call: TRBV5-4
clone_size: -
cdr3_nt: TGTGCCAGCAGCCCAATGCCAGATCCCTACGAGCAGTACTTC
cdr3_aa: CASSPMPDPYEQYF

j_call: TRBJ1-6
d_call: -
v_call: TRBV5-1
clone_size: -
cdr3_nt: TGCGCCAGCAGTTTTAGACAGGACTCACCCCTCCACTTT
cdr3_aa: CASSFRQDSPLHF

j_call: TRBJ2-7
d_call: -
v_call: TRBV12-5
clone_size: -
cdr3_nt: TGTGCTAGTGGTTTGGGCGTTGGCGGCAGCTCCTACGAGCAGTACTTC
cdr3_aa: CASGLGVGGSSYEQYF

j_call: TRBJ2-7
d_call: TRBD2
v_call: TRBV2
clone_size: -
cdr3_nt: TGTGCCAGCAAGACTAGCGGGAGTCGCAACGAGCAGTACTTC
cdr3_aa: CASKTSGSRNEQYF

j_call: TRBJ2-6
d_call: -
v_call: TRBV2
clone_size: few
cdr3_nt: TGTGCCAGCAGCCGAGACACATCTGGGGCCAACGTCCTGACTTTC
cdr3_aa: CASSRDTSGANVLTF

j_call: TRBJ1-6
d_call: TRBD1
v_call: TRBV9
clone_size: -
cdr3_nt: TGTGCCAGCAGCGTAGGAGGACAGGGAGTGACCCTCCACTTT
cdr3_aa: CASSVGGQGVTLHF

j_call: TRBJ2-5
d_call: -
v_call: TRBV9
clone_size: -
cdr3_nt: TGTGCCAGCAGCCCAATCAGCAACCCAGGGGAGACCCAGTACTTC
cdr3_aa: CASSPISNPGETQYF

j_call: TRBJ1-4
d_call: TRBD1
v_call: TRBV5-8
clone_size: -
cdr3_nt: TGTGCCAGCAGCTCCGCCGTTGAGACAGGGGGCGTTCGTGAAAAACTGTTTTTT
cdr3_aa: CASSSAVETGGVREKLFF

j_call: TRBJ1-1
d_call: TRBD1
v_call: TRBV7-6
clone_size: -
cdr3_nt: TGTGCCAGCAGCTTAGTGGGAGGGACAGTGAACACTGAAGCTTTCTTT
cdr3_aa: CASSLVGGTVNTEAFF

j_call: TRBJ1-2
d_call: TRBD1
v_call: TRBV7-2
clone_size: few
cdr3_nt: TGTGCCAGCAGCGAAGCAGGGGGCCTTAACTATGGCTACACCTTC
cdr3_aa: CASSEAGGLNYGYTF

j_call: TRBJ2-5
d_call: TRBD1
v_call: TRBV13
clone_size: once
cdr3_nt: TGTGCCAGCAGCTTCCTCTGGGGACAGGGGGAAGGAGAGACCCAGTACTTC
cdr3_aa: CASSFLWGQGEGETQYF

j_call: TRBJ2-2
d_call: -
v_call: TRBV30
clone_size: -
cdr3_nt: TGTGCCTGGAAGGGGGTTGGGGACACCGGGGAGCTGTTTTTT
cdr3_aa: CAWKGVGDTGELFF

j_call: TRBJ1-1
d_call: -
v_call: TRBV11-3
clone_size: -
cdr3_nt: TGTGCCAGCAGCCCGGGACCCTTGAACACTGAAGCTTTCTTT
cdr3_aa: CASSPGPLNTEAFF

j_call: TRBJ2-3
d_call: -
v_call: TRBV27
clone_size: few
cdr3_nt: TGTGCCAGCAGCCCACCAACTCGGCCAGATACGCAGTATTTT
cdr3_aa: CASSPPTRPDTQYF

j_call: TRBJ2-1
d_call: -
v_call: TRBV4-3
clone_size: -
cdr3_nt: TGCGCCAGCAGCCAAGATTACACGGGGGGCGCAGGCAATGAGCAGTTCTTC
cdr3_aa: CASSQDYTGGAGNEQFF

j_call: TRBJ2-3
d_call: -
v_call: TRBV2
clone_size: -
cdr3_nt: TGTGCCAGCAGTGAAGCGAGTAGAGAAGATACGCAGTATTTT
cdr3_aa: CASSEASREDTQYF

j_call: TRBJ2-5
d_call: -
v_call: TRBV2
clone_size: once
cdr3_nt: TGTGCCAGAGGGGACCCCCAAGAGACCCAGTACTTC
cdr3_aa: CARGDPQETQYF

j_call: TRBJ1-1
d_call: -
v_call: TRBV5-3
clone_size: -
cdr3_nt: TGTGCCAGAAGCTTGAACGTTAACACTGAAGCTTTCTTT
cdr3_aa: CARSLNVNTEAFF

j_call: TRBJ2-5
d_call: TRBD2
v_call: TRBV4-1
clone_size: -
cdr3_nt: TGCGCCAGCAAGCGGGGGCTGGAAGGGAGGGAGACCCAGTACTTC
cdr3_aa: CASKRGLEGRETQYF

j_call: TRBJ1-5
d_call: -
v_call: TRBV19
clone_size: -
cdr3_nt: TGTGCCAGTAGTCCTGGGTATGACAATCAGCCCCAGCATTTT
cdr3_aa: CASSPGYDNQPQHF

j_call: TRBJ1-5
d_call: TRBD1
v_call: TRBV6-4
clone_size: -
cdr3_nt: TGTGCCAGCAGTCAGGGGGCGAATCAGCCCCAGCATTTT
cdr3_aa: CASSQGANQPQHF

j_call: TRBJ2-1
d_call: -
v_call: TRBV7-2
clone_size: -
cdr3_nt: TGTGCCAGCAGCGACCCATTCGATGAGCAGTTCTTC
cdr3_aa: CASSDPFDEQFF

j_call: TRBJ1-4
d_call: -
v_call: TRBV11-3
clone_size: -
cdr3_nt: TGTGCCAGCAGCTTAGGGGTGGAAAGAAGCAAACTGTTTTTT
cdr3_aa: CASSLGVERSKLFF

j_call: TRBJ2-1
d_call: -
v_call: TRBV7-8
clone_size: -
cdr3_nt: TGTGCCAGCAGCTTAGCCGCAAGAAGTAATGAGCAGTTCTTC
cdr3_aa: CASSLAARSNEQFF

j_call: TRBJ2-7
d_call: TRBD2
v_call: TRBV18
clone_size: -
cdr3_nt: TGTGCCAGCTCACCAGCCGGGACTATCAACGAGCAGTACTTC
cdr3_aa: CASSPAGTINEQYF

j_call: TRBJ2-1
d_call: -
v_call: TRBV7-3
clone_size: -
cdr3_nt: TGTGCCAGCAGCCTTACCCCTAGCGACTTGACCAATGAGCAGTTCTTC
cdr3_aa: CASSLTPSDLTNEQFF

j_call: TRBJ1-1
d_call: -
v_call: TRBV9
clone_size: -
cdr3_nt: TGTGCCAGCAGCGTAGCTGACAGGTTCTACACTGAAGCTTTCTTT
cdr3_aa: CASSVADRFYTEAFF